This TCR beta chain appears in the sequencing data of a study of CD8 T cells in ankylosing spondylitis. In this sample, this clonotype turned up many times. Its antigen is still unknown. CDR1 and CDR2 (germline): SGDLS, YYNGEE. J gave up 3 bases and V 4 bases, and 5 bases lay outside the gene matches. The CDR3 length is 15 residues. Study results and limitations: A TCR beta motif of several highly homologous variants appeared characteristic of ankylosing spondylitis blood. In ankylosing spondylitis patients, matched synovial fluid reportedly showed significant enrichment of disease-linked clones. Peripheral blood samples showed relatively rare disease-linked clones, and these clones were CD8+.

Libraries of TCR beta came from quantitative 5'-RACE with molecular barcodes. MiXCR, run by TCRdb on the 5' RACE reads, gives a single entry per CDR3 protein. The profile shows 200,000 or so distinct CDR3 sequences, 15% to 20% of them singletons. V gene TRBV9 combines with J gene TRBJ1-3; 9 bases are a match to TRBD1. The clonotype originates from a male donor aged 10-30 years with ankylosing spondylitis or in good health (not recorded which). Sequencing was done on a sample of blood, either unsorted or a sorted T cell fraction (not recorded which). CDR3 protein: CASSPRTGVGNTIYF. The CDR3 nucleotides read TGTGCCAGCAGCCCCCGGACAGGGGTTGGAAACACCATATATTTT.